Each of the 13 T cell receptor beta chains below was sequenced from the same sample in a study of lung T cells in sarcoidosis with Löfgren's syndrome (dated 2017 in TCRdb). The data were produced on an Illumina MiSeq. Using fastp at Q25 and MiXCR, TCRdb reprocessed the public reads and kept productive beta chains. Here each entry gathers all rows of one CDR3 protein and keeps the most common genes and DNA. The sample data list approximately 20,000 distinct CDR3 sequences, and about 20% of these were observed just once. The ten biggest clones cover approximately 4% of the sample. The sample comprised CD4+ T cells from PBMCs. These receptors came from a human donor with sarcoidosis (Löfgren's syndrome or another form), or a control subject (not recorded which).

The chain carries TRBV28 and TRBJ2-2; TRBD1 matches 10 bases. Germline V gives CDR1 MDHEN, CDR2 SYDVKM. J gave up 3 bases and V 4 bases, and 5 bases lay outside the gene matches. There are 16 residues in the CDR3. The CDR3 region is CASSCPGTGDTGELFF. The CDR3 nucleotides read TGTGCCAGCAGTTGTCCGGGGACAGGGGACACCGGGGAGCTGTTTTTT.

This clonotype occurred a few times. The rearrangement joins TRBV11-2 to TRBJ2-7; TRBD2 agrees at 10 bases. This CDR3 has 15 amino acids. Per the germline V gene, CDR1 is SGHAT and CDR2 is FQNNGV. V lost 2 bases to trimming and J lost 4 bases; unmatched junction nucleotides: 5. CDR3 DNA: TGTGCCAGCAGCTTATCTAGCGGGAGCGGTTACGAGCAGTACTTC. Its translation: CASSLSSGSGYEQYF.

Worth noting for this clonotype: This clone may be a read error of a much larger clone one base away. CDR3 DNA: TGTGCCAGCAGCCTTCCGCCTGGGAACACTGGAGCTTTCTTT. Translation: CASSLPPGNTGAFF. This sequence joins TRBV12-3 or TRBV12-4 and TRBJ1-1; D not resolved. CDR3 size: 14 residues.

CDR3 nucleotides: TGCGCCAGCGCCAAGGACAGGTCGGCCTACGAGCAGTACTTC. This encodes CASAKDRSAYEQYF. This rearrangement joins TRBV5-1 to TRBJ2-7, with 7 bases lining up with TRBD1. Germline assignment: CDR1 SGHRS and CDR2 YFSETQ. After removal of 7 bases from V and 2 bases from J, the junction contained 9 bases not matched to a gene. This CDR3 has 14 amino acids.

This clonotype was counted at least ten times. The chain uses TRBV7-2 and TRBJ2-1; D gene uncertain. Trimming cost V 4 bases and J 2 bases, with 6 bases left between them. The CDR3 runs to 13 residues. In germline, CDR1 is SGHTA, CDR2 FQGNSA. The CDR3 spells CASSYDTYNEQFF. The CDR3 nucleotides read TGTGCCAGCAGCTACGACACCTACAATGAGCAGTTCTTC.

This clonotype has just a few counts. The V gene is TRBV12-3 or TRBV12-4, the J gene TRBJ2-6, with D perhaps matching TRBD1 (6 bases). Trimming stripped 6 bases from V and 0 bases from J, with 15 bases between. This CDR3 comprises 17 residues. The CDR3 is CASRDRAPLSGANVLTF. Here the CDR3 DNA reads TGTGCCAGCAGGGACAGAGCCCCACTCTCTGGGGCCAACGTCCTGACTTTC.

This clonotype has a count of ten or more. The chain is built from TRBV7-2 and TRBJ1-2; 9 nucleotides agree with TRBD1. The CDR3 covers 16 residues. Per germline, CDR1 SGHTA and CDR2 FQGNSA. V dropped 1 base and J dropped 2; count of bases not matched to a gene: 5. The CDR3 reads CASSLVVGQGNYGYTF. CDR3 DNA: TGTGCCAGCAGCTTAGTAGTAGGACAGGGGAACTATGGCTACACCTTC.

This clonotype was detected ten times or more. The chain is built from TRBV20-1 and TRBJ2-7, with 9 positions matching TRBD2. This CDR3 spans 15 amino acids. CDR1 is DFQATT, CDR2 SNEGSKA, per germline (reference sequence). Trimming cost V 3 bases and J 6 bases; bases outside gene matches: 12. The CDR3 DNA reads TGCAGTGCTAGTCCACTAGCGGGTGGGGGTCTCGAGCAGTACTTC. It codes for CSASPLAGGGLEQYF.

This clonotype has at least ten counts. This sequence joins TRBV20-1 and TRBJ1-5; tentatively, D is TRBD1 (5 bases). Germline V CDR1 and CDR2: DFQATT, SNEGSKA (reference sequence). CDR3 length: 14 residues. The V gene lost 5 bases and the J gene lost 1 base, with 12 bases spanning the gap. In DNA form, the CDR3 reads TGCAGTGCTCCTCGTGGGGGGAGCAATCAGCCCCAGCATTTT. This codes for CSAPRGGSNQPQHF.

CDR3 DNA sequence: TGTGCCAGCAGCCCGGGACAGGACTCCTACAATGAGCAGTTCTTC. As protein: CASSPGQDSYNEQFF. The rearrangement uses TRBV5-6 and TRBJ2-1; TRBD1 matches at 8 bases. The germline CDR1 and CDR2 sequences are SGHDT and YYEEEE. The J segment lost 0 bases and the V segment lost 4 bases, leaving 3 bases of the junction unmatched. This CDR3 has 15 amino acids.

This clonotype was recorded at least ten times. The chain uses TRBV5-4 and TRBJ2-6; the D call may be TRBD1 or TRBD2 (5 bases each). CDR1 is SGHNT and CDR2 is YYREEE in the germline V gene (reference sequence). V was shortened by 0 bases and J by 2 bases, with 6 bases between the two germline ends. The CDR3 contains 15 residues. The CDR3 DNA sequence: TGTGCCAGCAGCTTGGAGGGACCTGGGGCCAACGTCCTGACTTTC. Amino acid sequence: CASSLEGPGANVLTF.

This clonotype was counted many times. The chain is built from TRBV10-2 and TRBJ2-5, with 7 positions matching TRBD1. In germline, CDR1 is WSHSY, CDR2 SAAADI. This CDR3 region has 15 residues. Trimming at V came to 5 bases and at J to 4 bases, leaving 10 bases not matched to a gene. CDR3 nucleotides: TGCGCCAGCAGTAACAGGGGAGTTTCGATAGAGACCCAGTACTTC. This sequence encodes CASSNRGVSIETQYF.

The V and J genes are TRBV4-1 and TRBJ2-3; 10 positions match TRBD2. Trimming removed 0 bases from V and 5 bases from J; junction bases left unmatched: 8. Germline CDR1 MGHRA, CDR2 YSYEKL. There are 17 residues in the CDR3. The CDR3 DNA is TGCGCCAGCAGCCAAGATGGAAGCGGGGGGGCCGTAGATACGCAGTATTTT. Its protein product is CASSQDGSGGAVDTQYF.